The 30 T cell receptor beta chains presented below share a single source sample, sequenced in a study of cytomegalovirus exposure and HLA in healthy donors. 13 Jbeta primers and 60 Vbeta primers were used for the PCR. TCRdb keeps only in-frame clones here, not all; method: immunoSEQ multiplex PCR. This table holds 180,000 or so clones, roughly 70% found once. Sequencing used PBMCs. Receptors originate from a male donor in good health and CMV-seronegative.

The V call is TRBV18, the J call TRBJ1-2; 10 nucleotides agree with TRBD1. Trimming took 1 base from V and 8 from J; bases not matched to a gene: 7. The germline gives CDR1 KGHSH, CDR2 LQKENI. The CDR3 contains 15 residues. The CDR3 DNA is TGTGCCAGCTCACCACGGGACAGGGGATCAGGAGGCTACACCTTC. Translation: CASSPRDRGSGGYTF.

This clone showed up just a few times. This chain uses TRBV25-1 with TRBJ1-1; a possible D gene is TRBD1 (6 bases). The germline gives CDR1 MGHDK, CDR2 SYGVNS. The CDR3 consists of 15 residues. V shed 2 bases and J shed 5 bases, with 15 bases lying between them. The CDR3 coding sequence is TGTGCCAGCAGTGAACCCCGGGGGGCGAAAACTGAAGCTTTCTTT. Translated, it gives CASSEPRGAKTEAFF.

The gene calls are TRBV29-1 and TRBJ2-7; 8 bases match TRBD2. V dropped 6 bases and J dropped 2; count of bases not matched to a gene: 3. CDR3 length equals 12 residues. The germline gives CDR1 SQVTM, CDR2 ANQGSEA. This chain's CDR3 is CSVAGETYEQYF. As DNA, the CDR3 is TGCAGCGTAGCGGGGGAGACCTACGAGCAGTACTTC.

This chain links TRBV7-9 with TRBJ1-5; D might be TRBD1 (5 bases). The CDR3 sequence is 14 residues long. Germline values: CDR1 SEHNR, CDR2 FQNEAQ (reference sequence). The V end was cut by 4 bases, the J end by 4 bases, with 11 bases between. CDR3 in DNA: TGTGCCAGCAGCTGGGGGGGTACGAATCAGCCCCAGCATTTT. Translation: CASSWGGTNQPQHF.

The chain couples TRBV30 to TRBJ2-7; 8 nucleotides align to TRBD1. The CDR3 consists of 15 residues. Per the germline V gene, CDR1 is GTSNPN and CDR2 is SVGIG (reference sequence). V trimming: 2 bases; J trimming: 3 bases; junction bases outside the gene matches: 9. The CDR3: CAWSKDRGQFYEQYF. CDR3 in DNA: TGTGCCTGGAGTAAAGACAGGGGTCAATTCTACGAGCAGTACTTC.

V is TRBV6-5 and J is TRBJ2-7; maybe TRBD1 (5 bases). Looked up from germline, CDR1 is MNHEY and CDR2 is SVGAGI. This CDR3 comprises 14 residues. The V end was cut by 7 bases, the J end by 2 bases, with 15 bases between. CDR3 DNA sequence: TGTGCCAGCACCACGGCAGGGTCACCCTACGAGCAGTACTTC. Translating it yields CASTTAGSPYEQYF.

The rearrangement uses TRBV27 and TRBJ2-3; 10 positions agree with TRBD2. The CDR3 totals 15 residues. The J segment lost 6 bases and the V segment lost 6 bases, leaving 9 bases of the junction unmatched. Germline V gene sequence: CDR1 MNHEY, CDR2 SMNVEV (reference sequence). The DNA for the CDR3 is TGTGCCAGCAGGAGGCTAGCGGGGGCCATGGATACGCAGTATTTT. It is translated as CASRRLAGAMDTQYF.

The genes are TRBV28 and TRBJ2-7, with TRBD2 identical over 9 bases. J gave up 6 bases and V 4 bases, and 7 bases lay outside the gene matches. Germline V gene sequence: CDR1 MDHEN, CDR2 SYDVKM. The CDR3 loop spans 14 amino acids. CDR3: CASSSLAGASEQYF. The CDR3 DNA reads as TGTGCCAGCAGTTCATTAGCGGGAGCTTCCGAGCAGTACTTC.

The V gene is TRBV2, the J gene TRBJ1-6, with D perhaps TRBD1 (6 bases). The CDR3 covers 13 residues. The ends were cut back, 7 bases at V and 8 bases at J, with 12 bases in the middle. Per germline, CDR1 SNHLY and CDR2 FYNNEI. The CDR3 DNA sequence: TGTGCCAGCACCCTAAACAGGGATTCACCCCTCCACTTT. Translating gives CASTLNRDSPLHF.

CDR3 sequence (DNA): TGTGCCAGCGCTCTCGGGACAGGGTTTTTTAGGGGCAATCAGCCCCAGCATTTT. It translates to CASALGTGFFRGNQPQHF. This chain uses TRBV9 with TRBJ1-5; TRBD1 matches at 9 bases. Looked up from germline, CDR1 is SGDLS and CDR2 is YYNGEE. There are 18 residues in the CDR3. The ends lost 7 bases at V and 2 bases at J; junction bases unmatched: 16.

The V call is TRBV4-2, the J call TRBJ2-7; perhaps TRBD2 as D (6 bases). Germline assignment: CDR1 LGHNA and CDR2 YNFKEQ. Deletions cut 1 base from V and 1 base from J, with 20 bases between. This CDR3 contains 18 residues. This CDR3 reads CASSQATGVGTLSYEQYF. The DNA of the CDR3 is TGTGCCAGCAGCCAAGCAACGGGAGTAGGGACCCTTTCCTACGAGCAGTACTTC.

This clone was detected a few times. The identical CDR3 is also encoded by other nucleotide sequences in the sample. The CDR3 loop is CASSLSYGGKVEQYF. In DNA, the CDR3 is TGTGCCAGCAGTTTATCGTACGGGGGGAAGGTCGAGCAGTACTTC. The rearrangement joins TRBV27 to TRBJ2-7; 7 nucleotides match TRBD2. The CDR3 sequence is 15 residues long. The ends lost 0 bases at V and 6 bases at J; junction bases unmatched: 8. The V gene's germline CDR1 is MNHEY and CDR2 SMNVEV (reference sequence).

V gene TRBV5-4 combines with J gene TRBJ1-5; TRBD1 might be the D (6 bases). CDR1 is SGHNT and CDR2 is YYREEE in the germline V gene (reference sequence). This CDR3 region has 15 residues. Trimming pared 0 bases from V and 4 bases from J, leaving 11 bases between. The CDR3 DNA reads TGTGCCAGCAGCTTGGATGGACAGTCAAATCAGCCCCAGCATTTT. Protein: CASSLDGQSNQPQHF.

This chain links TRBV6-1 with TRBJ1-3; no clear D. Trimming stripped 2 bases from V and 2 bases from J, with 10 bases between. The CDR3 spans 15 residues. CDR1 and CDR2 from the germline V gene are MNHNS and SASEGT. CDR3 in amino acids: CASSEMTAAGNTIYF. DNA for the CDR3: TGTGCCAGCAGTGAAATGACGGCGGCTGGAAACACCATATATTTT.

The chain recombines TRBV27 with TRBJ1-4; 7 bases line up with TRBD1. V lost 8 bases and J lost 6; bases outside the gene matches: 6. The CDR3 extends over 13 amino acids. Per germline, CDR1 MNHEY and CDR2 SMNVEV (reference sequence). CDR3 sequence: CASGRDSYEKLFF. CDR3 DNA: TGTGCCAGCGGCCGGGACAGCTATGAAAAACTGTTTTTT.

This chain links TRBV11-2 with TRBJ2-7; 10 nucleotides match TRBD1. The CDR3 has 16 residues. With 5 bases clipped from V and 7 bases from J, the junction kept 14 bases outside the gene matches. Germline V gene lookup returns CDR1 SGHAT and CDR2 FQNNGV. Written as DNA, the CDR3 is TGTGCCAGCAGCAAATACCGGGACAGGGGTCCGGGGGAGCAGTACTTC. It is translated as CASSKYRDRGPGEQYF.

The CDR3 loop reads CAWSTHTGQPQHF. CDR3 coding DNA: TGTGCCTGGAGTACCCATACGGGTCAGCCCCAGCATTTT. The rearrangement uses TRBV30 and TRBJ1-5; D gene unclear. The ends were cut back, 2 bases at V and 6 bases at J, with 11 bases in the middle. CDR1 is GTSNPN, CDR2 SVGIG, per germline (reference sequence). The length of the CDR3 is 13 residues.

The chain couples TRBV9 to TRBJ1-2; D may be TRBD1 (6 bases). The CDR3 spans 14 residues. Between the trimmed V and J ends, which lost 0 bases and 4 bases, there was a span of 10 bases. The germline gives CDR1 SGDLS, CDR2 YYNGEE. Written as DNA, the CDR3 is TGTGCCAGCAGCGTAGGGCAGGGGACCTATGGCTACACCTTC. This gives the protein CASSVGQGTYGYTF.

The chain is built from TRBV14 and TRBJ1-1, with a possible D match to TRBD1 (6 bases). V lost 7 bases and J 1 base, leaving 13 bases between the germline ends. This CDR3 is built from 14 residues. Germline lookup yields CDR1 SGHDN and CDR2 FVKESK. The CDR3 nucleotides read TGTGCCAGCAAAAAACAGGGAGCGAACACTGAAGCTTTCTTT. This encodes CASKKQGANTEAFF.

V and J are TRBV28 and TRBJ1-5; 7 nucleotides match TRBD1. This CDR3 has 18 residues. Trimming took 2 bases from V and 5 from J; bases not matched to a gene: 15. The germline gives CDR1 MDHEN, CDR2 SYDVKM. This chain's CDR3 is CASSLGLNRGPTHQPQHF. The CDR3 nucleotides read TGTGCCAGCAGTTTAGGTCTGAACAGGGGACCCACCCATCAGCCCCAGCATTTT. Looking up the rest from reference TRBV28 and TRBJ1-5 gives the full variable domain: DVKVTQSSRYLVKRTGEKVFLECVQDMDHENMFWYRQDPGLGLRLIYFSYDVKMKEKGDIPEGYSVSREKKERFSLILESASTNQTSMYLCASSLGLNRGPTHQPQHFGDGTRLSIL.

The chain couples TRBV5-1 to TRBJ1-6, with 7 bases aligning to TRBD1. V lost 4 bases to trimming and J lost 7 bases; unmatched junction nucleotides: 8. Germline V gene sequence: CDR1 SGHRS, CDR2 YFSETQ. The CDR3 has 15 amino acids. DNA of the CDR3: TGCGCCAGCAGCCGGTCCGGGACAGACAATTCACCCCTCCACTTT. Translation: CASSRSGTDNSPLHF.

This rearrangement joins TRBV6-5 to TRBJ2-6; no definite D call. V dropped 4 bases and J dropped 0 bases, with 10 bases sitting between them. CDR1 is MNHEY and CDR2 is SVGAGI in the germline V gene. The CDR3 contains 16 residues. In nucleotides, the CDR3 is TGTGCCAGCAGTTTACAGCCTTACTCTGGGGCCAACGTCCTGACTTTC. This codes for CASSLQPYSGANVLTF.

The rearrangement joins TRBV5-1 to TRBJ2-1; the match to TRBD2 covers 7 bases. In germline, CDR1 is SGHRS, CDR2 YFSETQ. V lost 3 bases and J lost 3; bases outside the gene matches: 6. The length of the CDR3 is 15 residues. CDR3 region: CASSSPSGYYNEQFF. The CDR3 coding sequence is TGCGCCAGCAGCTCCCCTAGCGGATACTACAATGAGCAGTTCTTC.

The chain has TRBV28 and TRBJ1-1, with 8 bases matching TRBD1. Looked up from germline, CDR1 is MDHEN and CDR2 is SYDVKM. CDR3 size: 11 residues. V shed 6 bases and J 11 bases; nucleotides not matched to a gene: 5. The CDR3 region has the DNA TGTGCCAGCAGGTACAGGGGGGACGCTTTCTTT. This translates into CASRYRGDAFF.

The V and J genes are TRBV28 and TRBJ1-2; no clear D. The CDR3 runs 16 residues. CDR1 is MDHEN, CDR2 SYDVKM, per germline. Trimming took 4 bases from V and 8 from J, leaving 23 bases between them. CDR3 bases: TGTGCCAGCAGTTCCCTCCGGGAGGGTCCAATGGTAGGCTACACCTTC. Its protein is CASSSLREGPMVGYTF.

J is TRBJ1-2 and V is TRBV6-5; possibly TRBD1 for D (5 bases). CDR1 and CDR2 from the germline V gene are MNHEY and SVGAGI. The CDR3 sequence is 15 residues long. V was trimmed by 0 bases and J by 2 bases, leaving 10 bases between them. CDR3 coding DNA: TGTGCCAGCAGTTACTCGTCCACAGGAAACTATGGCTACACCTTC. Protein sequence: CASSYSSTGNYGYTF.

This clone was counted between two and nine times. This chain connects TRBV6-6 to TRBJ1-2; 9 nucleotides agree with TRBD1. The J segment lost 1 base and the V segment lost 6 bases, leaving 9 bases of the junction unmatched. The CDR3 runs to 16 residues. Germline assignment: CDR1 MNHNY and CDR2 SVGAGI (reference sequence). CDR3 sequence: CASSRRDREYNYGYTF. The CDR3 nucleotides read TGTGCCAGCAGCCGCCGGGACAGGGAATATAACTATGGCTACACCTTC.

The V and J genes are TRBV9 and TRBJ1-6, with D hard to call. The germline V gene has CDR1 SGDLS and CDR2 YYNGEE. The CDR3 loop spans 19 amino acids. V was trimmed by 4 bases and J by 0 bases, leaving 20 bases between them. In nucleotides, the CDR3 is TGTGCCAGCAGCTCCGACCCCGGAGCCACGAGCTCCTATAATTCACCCCTCCACTTT. Its translation is CASSSDPGATSSYNSPLHF.

The V call is TRBV4-2, the J call TRBJ2-7; D gene unclear. Trimming removed 0 bases from V and 3 bases from J, with 3 bases in between. The germline CDR1 and CDR2 sequences are LGHNA and YNFKEQ. The CDR3 extends over 12 amino acids. This chain's CDR3 is CASSQDIYEQYF. For the CDR3, the DNA is TGTGCCAGCAGCCAAGATATCTACGAGCAGTACTTC.

The chain carries TRBV5-4 and TRBJ2-1; 11 bases are a match to TRBD2. Losses at the gene ends were 3 bases for V and 0 bases for J; bases not matched to a gene: 5. This CDR3 is built from 17 residues. CDR1 and CDR2 from the germline V gene are SGHNT and YYREEE (reference sequence). CDR3 DNA: TGTGCCAGCAGCTCCGGGACTAGCGGTAGCTCCTACAATGAGCAGTTCTTC. Translated, it gives CASSSGTSGSSYNEQFF.